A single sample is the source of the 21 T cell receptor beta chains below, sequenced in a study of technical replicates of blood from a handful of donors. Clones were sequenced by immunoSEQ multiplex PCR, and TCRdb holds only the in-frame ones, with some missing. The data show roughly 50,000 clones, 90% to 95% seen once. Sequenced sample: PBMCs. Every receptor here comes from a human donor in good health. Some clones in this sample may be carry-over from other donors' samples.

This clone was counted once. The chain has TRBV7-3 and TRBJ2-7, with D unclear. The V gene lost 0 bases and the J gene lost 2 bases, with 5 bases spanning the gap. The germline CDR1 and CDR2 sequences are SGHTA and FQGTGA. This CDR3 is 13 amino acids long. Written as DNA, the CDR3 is TGTGCCAGCAGCTTAACTCCAACCTACGAGCAGTACTTC. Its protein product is CASSLTPTYEQYF.

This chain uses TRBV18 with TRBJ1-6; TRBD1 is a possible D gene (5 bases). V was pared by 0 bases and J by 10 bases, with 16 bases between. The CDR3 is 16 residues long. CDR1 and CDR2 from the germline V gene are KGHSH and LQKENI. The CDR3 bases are TGTGCCAGCTCACCACCACGTGCCAGGGTTGGGTCACCCCTCCACTTT. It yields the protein CASSPPRARVGSPLHF. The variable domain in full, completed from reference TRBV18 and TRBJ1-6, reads NAGVMQNPRHLVRRRGQEARLRCSPMKGHSHVYWYRQLPEEGLKFMVYLQKENIIDESGMPKERFSAEFPKEGPSILRIQQVVRGDSAAYFCASSPPRARVGSPLHFGNGTRLTVT.

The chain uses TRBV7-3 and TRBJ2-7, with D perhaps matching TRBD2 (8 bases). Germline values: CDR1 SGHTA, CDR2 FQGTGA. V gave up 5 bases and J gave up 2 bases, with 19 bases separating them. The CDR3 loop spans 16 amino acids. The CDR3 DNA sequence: TGTGCCAGCAGCGCAGGGGGTGCGGGGGGCCCCTACGAGCAGTACTTC. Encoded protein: CASSAGGAGGPYEQYF.

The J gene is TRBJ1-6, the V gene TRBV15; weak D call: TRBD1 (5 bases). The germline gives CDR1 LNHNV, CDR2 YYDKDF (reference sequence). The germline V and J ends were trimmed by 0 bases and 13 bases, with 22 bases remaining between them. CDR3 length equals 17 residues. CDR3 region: CATSREGGTSNLSPLHF. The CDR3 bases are TGTGCCACCAGCAGAGAGGGCGGGACCTCAAACCTATCCCCCCTCCACTTT.

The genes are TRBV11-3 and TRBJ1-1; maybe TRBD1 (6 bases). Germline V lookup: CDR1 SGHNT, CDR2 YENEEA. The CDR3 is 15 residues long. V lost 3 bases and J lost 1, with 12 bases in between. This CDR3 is CASSFSGQSNTEAFF. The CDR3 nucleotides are TGTGCCAGCAGCTTCTCGGGACAATCGAACACTGAAGCTTTCTTT.

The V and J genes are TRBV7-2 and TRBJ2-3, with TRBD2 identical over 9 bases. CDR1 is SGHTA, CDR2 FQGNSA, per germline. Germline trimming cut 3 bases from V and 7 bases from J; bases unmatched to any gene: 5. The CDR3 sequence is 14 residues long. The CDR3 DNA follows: TGTGCCAGCAGCTTGGGACTAGCCATAAATACGCAGTATTTT. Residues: CASSLGLAINTQYF. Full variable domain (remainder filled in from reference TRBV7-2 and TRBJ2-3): GAGVSQSPSNKVTEKGKDVELRCDPISGHTALYWYRQSLGQGLEFLIYFQGNSAPDKSGLPSDRFSAERTGGSVSTLTIQRTQQEDSAVYLCASSLGLAINTQYFGPGTRLTVL.

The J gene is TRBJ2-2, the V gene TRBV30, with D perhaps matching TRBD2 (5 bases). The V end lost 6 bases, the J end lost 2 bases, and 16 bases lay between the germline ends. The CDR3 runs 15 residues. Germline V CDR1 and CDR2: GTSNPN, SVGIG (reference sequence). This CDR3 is CACRWVATNTGELFF. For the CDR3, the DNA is TGTGCCTGCCGTTGGGTAGCGACAAACACCGGGGAGCTGTTTTTT.

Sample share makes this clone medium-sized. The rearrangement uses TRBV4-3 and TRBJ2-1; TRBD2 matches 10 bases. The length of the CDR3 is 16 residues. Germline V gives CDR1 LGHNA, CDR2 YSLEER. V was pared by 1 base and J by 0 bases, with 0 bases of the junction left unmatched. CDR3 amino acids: CASSQGLAGSYNEQFF. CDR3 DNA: TGCGCCAGCAGCCAAGGACTAGCGGGCTCCTACAATGAGCAGTTCTTC.

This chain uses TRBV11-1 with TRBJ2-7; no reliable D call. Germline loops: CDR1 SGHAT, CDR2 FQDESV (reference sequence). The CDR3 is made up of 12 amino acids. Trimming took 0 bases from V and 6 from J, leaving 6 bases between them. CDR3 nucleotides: TGTGCCAGCAGCTTAGCGTTCAGCGAGCAGTACTTC. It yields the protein CASSLAFSEQYF.

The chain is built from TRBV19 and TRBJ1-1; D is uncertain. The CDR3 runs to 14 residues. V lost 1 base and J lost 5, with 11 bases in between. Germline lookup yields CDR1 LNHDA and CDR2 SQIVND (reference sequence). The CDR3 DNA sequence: TGTGCCAGTAGTATAGCAGGCCATGGGACTGAAGCTTTCTTT. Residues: CASSIAGHGTEAFF.

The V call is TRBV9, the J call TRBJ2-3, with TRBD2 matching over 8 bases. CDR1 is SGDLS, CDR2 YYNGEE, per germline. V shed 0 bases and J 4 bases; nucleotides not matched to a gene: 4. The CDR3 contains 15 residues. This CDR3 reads CASSVGGLAPDTQYF. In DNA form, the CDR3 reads TGTGCCAGCAGCGTAGGAGGACTAGCTCCAGATACGCAGTATTTT.

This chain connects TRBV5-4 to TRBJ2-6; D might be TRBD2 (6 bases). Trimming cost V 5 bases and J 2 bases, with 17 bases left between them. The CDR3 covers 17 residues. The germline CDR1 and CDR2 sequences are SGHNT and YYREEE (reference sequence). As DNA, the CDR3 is TGTGCCAGCAGTTACAGAGTGGGCGGGACTGGGGCCAACGTCCTGACTTTC. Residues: CASSYRVGGTGANVLTF.

CDR3 region: CASSYSGIQETQYF. CDR3 coding DNA: TGTGCCAGCAGTTACAGCGGGATCCAAGAGACCCAGTACTTC. This chain links TRBV6-5 with TRBJ2-5, with 7 bases fitting TRBD2. The CDR3 is 14 residues long. With V trimmed by 2 bases and J by 1 base, 1 base remained unmatched. Germline V CDR1 and CDR2: MNHEY, SVGAGI.

CDR3 amino acids: CASSFQGLDTEAFF. CDR3 nucleotides: TGTGCCAGCAGTTTTCAGGGTCTGGACACTGAAGCTTTCTTT. The chain employs TRBV5-5 and TRBJ1-1; maybe TRBD1 (5 bases). Per germline, CDR1 SGHKS and CDR2 YYEKEE (reference sequence). This CDR3 is 14 amino acids long. Trimming left V 5 bases short and J 3 bases short, with 14 bases between.

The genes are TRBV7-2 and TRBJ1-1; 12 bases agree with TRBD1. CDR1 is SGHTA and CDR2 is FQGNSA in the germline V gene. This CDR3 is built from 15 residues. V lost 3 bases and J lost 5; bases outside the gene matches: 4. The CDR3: CASSLGQGARTEAFF. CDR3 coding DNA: TGTGCCAGCAGCTTGGGACAGGGGGCAAGAACTGAAGCTTTCTTT.

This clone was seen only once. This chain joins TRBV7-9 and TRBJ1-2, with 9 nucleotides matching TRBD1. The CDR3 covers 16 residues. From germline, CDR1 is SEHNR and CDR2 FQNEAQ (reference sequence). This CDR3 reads CAGAGDRGGSSYGYTF. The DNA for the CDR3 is TGTGCAGGGGCCGGTGACAGGGGGGGATCGAGCTATGGCTACACCTTC.

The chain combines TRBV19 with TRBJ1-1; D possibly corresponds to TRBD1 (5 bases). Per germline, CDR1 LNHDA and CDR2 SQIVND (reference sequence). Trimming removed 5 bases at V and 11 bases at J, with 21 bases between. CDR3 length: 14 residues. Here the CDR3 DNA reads TGTGCCAGTAGTTCCCCGGCAGGGTTGATGTGGGCTTTCTTT. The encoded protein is CASSSPAGLMWAFF.

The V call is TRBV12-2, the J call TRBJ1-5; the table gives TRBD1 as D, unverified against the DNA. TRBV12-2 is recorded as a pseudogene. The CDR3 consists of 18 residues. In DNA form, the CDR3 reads TGTGCAAGTCGATCTCCGGGACAGGGGAGTAGGAGCAATCAGCCCCAGCATTTT. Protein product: CASRSPGQGSRSNQPQHF.

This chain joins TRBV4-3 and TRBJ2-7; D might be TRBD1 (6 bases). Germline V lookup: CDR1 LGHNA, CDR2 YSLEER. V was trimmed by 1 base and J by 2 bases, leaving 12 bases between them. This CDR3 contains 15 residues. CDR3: CASSQAVGATYEQYF. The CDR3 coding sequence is TGCGCCAGCAGCCAAGCTGTGGGGGCCACCTACGAGCAGTACTTC.

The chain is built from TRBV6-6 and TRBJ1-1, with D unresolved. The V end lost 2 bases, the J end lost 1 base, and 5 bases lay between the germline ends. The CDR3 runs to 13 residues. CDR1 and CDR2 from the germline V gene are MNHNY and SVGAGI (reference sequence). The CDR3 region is CASSYAANTEAFF. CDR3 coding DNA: TGTGCCAGCAGTTACGCGGCGAACACTGAAGCTTTCTTT.

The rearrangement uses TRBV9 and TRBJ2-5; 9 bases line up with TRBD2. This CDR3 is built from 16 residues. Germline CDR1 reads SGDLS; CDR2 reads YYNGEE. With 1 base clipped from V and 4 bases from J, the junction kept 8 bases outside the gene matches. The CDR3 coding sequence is TGTGCCAGCAGCGTATTCGGCGGGGGGGCCTCAGAGACCCAGTACTTC. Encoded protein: CASSVFGGGASETQYF.